One and the same sample provided the 2 T cell receptor beta chains below, sequenced in a study of beta chain features in type 1 diabetes. Expressed TCRB transcripts were sequenced because the isolated RNA had all been reverse transcribed beforehand. Clones were sequenced by immunoSEQ multiplex PCR, and TCRdb holds only the in-frame ones, with some missing. The sample includes fewer than 500,000 clones, about 14% seen only once; the top ten take roughly 0.036%. Specimen: naive CD4+ T cells from blood. These receptors all stem from a man in his thirties or forties in good health.

This clone has a handful of counts. This chain connects TRBV30 to TRBJ1-1; D possibly corresponds to TRBD1 (5 bases). In germline, CDR1 is GTSNPN, CDR2 SVGIG (reference sequence). The length of the CDR3 is 13 residues. V lost 0 bases and J 4 bases, leaving 9 bases between the germline ends. CDR3: CAWSVQDSTEAFF. The CDR3 DNA reads TGTGCCTGGAGTGTACAGGACTCCACTGAAGCTTTCTTT.

CDR3 sequence reads: CASRRGGGRSEAFF. CDR3 nucleotide sequence: TGTGCCAGCAGGAGAGGTGGGGGCCGGTCTGAAGCTTTCTTT. The rearrangement uses TRBV28 and TRBJ1-1, with D perhaps TRBD1 (6 bases). Looked up from germline, CDR1 is MDHEN and CDR2 is SYDVKM. V was pared by 6 bases and J by 6 bases, with 17 bases between. The CDR3 totals 14 residues.